The rows below give T cell receptor beta chains drawn from one sample of a study of shared clonotypes between healthy human individuals. Assay: immunoSEQ multiplex PCR; the TCRdb copy retains only in-frame clones and omits some. The sample includes millions of clones, about 95% of them seen just once. Specimen: naive CD8+ T cells sorted from blood. The source is a man aged 18 to 29 in good health. Both conserved end residues are part of each CDR3. A D gene is named only where the DNA matches it firmly. Expanded clones are given a class, and other clones once, few, many or no size at all.

clone_size: -; j_call: TRBJ2-1; d_call: -; v_call: TRBV19; cdr3_nt: TGTGCCAGTAGTATCGGGTACAATGAGCAGTTCTTC; cdr3_aa: CASSIGYNEQFF
clone_size: -; j_call: TRBJ2-7; d_call: -; v_call: TRBV28; cdr3_nt: TGTGCCAGCAAGGGCACCCTAGGGTACGAGCAGTACTTC; cdr3_aa: CASKGTLGYEQYF
clone_size: -; j_call: TRBJ2-3; d_call: -; v_call: TRBV19; cdr3_nt: TGTGCCAGTAGTATAGTCCCCGCAGATACGCAGTATTTT; cdr3_aa: CASSIVPADTQYF
clone_size: -; j_call: TRBJ1-3; d_call: -; v_call: TRBV10-1; cdr3_nt: TGCGCCAGCAGTGGCAGGGACTTTGGAAACACCATATATTTT; cdr3_aa: CASSGRDFGNTIYF
clone_size: -; j_call: TRBJ2-1; d_call: TRBD2; v_call: TRBV7-2; cdr3_nt: TGTGCCAGCAGCTTAGCGGAGAGCGGGGGGACCTACAATGAGCAGTTCTTC; cdr3_aa: CASSLAESGGTYNEQFF
clone_size: once; j_call: TRBJ1-1; d_call: -; v_call: TRBV2; cdr3_nt: TGTGCCAGCAGTGAAGCGCGTATGGGCGACACTGAAGCTTTCTTT; cdr3_aa: CASSEARMGDTEAFF
clone_size: -; j_call: TRBJ1-1; d_call: -; v_call: TRBV25-1; cdr3_nt: TGTGCCAGCAGTTGGGGCCCTGACACTGAAGCTTTCTTT; cdr3_aa: CASSWGPDTEAFF
clone_size: -; j_call: TRBJ2-7; d_call: TRBD1; v_call: TRBV9; cdr3_nt: TGTGCCAGCAGCGCTGGGACAGTTTACGAGCAGTACTTC; cdr3_aa: CASSAGTVYEQYF
clone_size: once; j_call: TRBJ1-1; d_call: -; v_call: TRBV5-6; cdr3_nt: TGTGCCAGCAGCTTGGACGTTAGTCATGAAGCTTTCTTT; cdr3_aa: CASSLDVSHEAFF
clone_size: -; j_call: TRBJ2-5; d_call: -; v_call: TRBV5-6; cdr3_nt: TGTGCCAGCAGCCGAAAGGGGCAAGAGACCCAGTACTTC; cdr3_aa: CASSRKGQETQYF
clone_size: -; j_call: TRBJ2-2; d_call: TRBD1; v_call: TRBV9; cdr3_nt: TGTGCCAGCAGCGTAGGGGAAGGGGGCCTCACCGGGGAGCTGTTTTTT; cdr3_aa: CASSVGEGGLTGELFF
clone_size: -; j_call: TRBJ2-7; d_call: -; v_call: TRBV4-1; cdr3_nt: TGCGCCAGCAGCCAAGAAACTATGGGCTCCTACGAGCAGTACTTC; cdr3_aa: CASSQETMGSYEQYF
clone_size: -; j_call: TRBJ2-7; d_call: -; v_call: TRBV28; cdr3_nt: TGTGCCAGCAGTGAAACAGGATCCTCCTACGAGCAGTACTTC; cdr3_aa: CASSETGSSYEQYF
clone_size: -; j_call: TRBJ2-1; d_call: TRBD2; v_call: TRBV6-5; cdr3_nt: TGTGCCAGCAGCCTAGCGGGGGGATACAATGAGCAGTTCTTC; cdr3_aa: CASSLAGGYNEQFF
clone_size: once; j_call: TRBJ1-1; d_call: TRBD1; v_call: TRBV11-2; cdr3_nt: TGTGCCAGCAGCCCAGGGACAGGGGCCACTGAAGCTTTCTTT; cdr3_aa: CASSPGTGATEAFF
clone_size: -; j_call: TRBJ2-7; d_call: -; v_call: TRBV7-9; cdr3_nt: TGTGCCAGCAGCTCCCCCGGGACGGTCCCCTACGAGCAGTACTTC; cdr3_aa: CASSSPGTVPYEQYF
clone_size: -; j_call: TRBJ1-1; d_call: TRBD1; v_call: TRBV13; cdr3_nt: TGTGCCAGCAGCGCCTCCGGGACAGGGGCCACTGAAGCTTTCTTT; cdr3_aa: CASSASGTGATEAFF
clone_size: -; j_call: TRBJ2-5; d_call: -; v_call: TRBV10-3; cdr3_nt: TGTGCCTCACGGACGGACCAGGGGACCCAGTACTTC; cdr3_aa: CASRTDQGTQYF
clone_size: -; j_call: TRBJ2-1; d_call: -; v_call: TRBV9; cdr3_nt: TGTGCCAGCAGCGTAGGTGGAGAGGGCTATGAGCAGTTCTTC; cdr3_aa: CASSVGGEGYEQFF
clone_size: -; j_call: TRBJ2-7; d_call: TRBD2; v_call: TRBV10-3; cdr3_nt: TGTGCCATCCGCCGGACTAGCGGGATCTCCGAGCAGTACTTC; cdr3_aa: CAIRRTSGISEQYF
clone_size: -; j_call: TRBJ1-6; d_call: -; v_call: TRBV6-6; cdr3_nt: TGTGCCAGCAGTTACTCTAACGAGGACCATTCACCCCTCCACTTT; cdr3_aa: CASSYSNEDHSPLHF
clone_size: -; j_call: TRBJ1-4; d_call: -; v_call: TRBV13; cdr3_nt: TGTGCCAGCAGCTTAGAGGCTGAAAAACTGTTTTTT; cdr3_aa: CASSLEAEKLFF
clone_size: -; j_call: TRBJ2-7; d_call: TRBD2; v_call: TRBV4-3; cdr3_nt: TGCGCCAGCAGCCAAGCACGGACTAGCAGCGAGCAGTACTTC; cdr3_aa: CASSQARTSSEQYF
clone_size: few; j_call: TRBJ1-2; d_call: -; v_call: TRBV6-5; cdr3_nt: TGTGCCAGCAGTTATTCGGGAGACTATGGCTACACCTTC; cdr3_aa: CASSYSGDYGYTF
clone_size: -; j_call: TRBJ1-6; d_call: TRBD1; v_call: TRBV4-1; cdr3_nt: TGCGCCAGCAGCCAAGATGGGGGACAGGGGAGGTACGATAATTCACCCCTCCACTTT; cdr3_aa: CASSQDGGQGRYDNSPLHF
clone_size: -; j_call: TRBJ2-5; d_call: -; v_call: TRBV6-6; cdr3_nt: TGTGCCAGCAGTTACGGTGGACAAGAGACCCAGTACTTC; cdr3_aa: CASSYGGQETQYF
clone_size: -; j_call: TRBJ2-5; d_call: -; v_call: TRBV11-2; cdr3_nt: TGTGCCAGCAGCTTAGATTACGACTGGGAGGAGACCCAGTACTTC; cdr3_aa: CASSLDYDWEETQYF
clone_size: -; j_call: TRBJ2-7; d_call: -; v_call: TRBV7-2; cdr3_nt: TGTGCCAGCAGCTTAGGGAACAACGAGCAGTACTTC; cdr3_aa: CASSLGNNEQYF
clone_size: -; j_call: TRBJ2-1; d_call: -; v_call: TRBV5-1; cdr3_nt: TGCGCCAGCAGCTTGAAGTGGGACGGTTACAATGAGCAGTTCTTC; cdr3_aa: CASSLKWDGYNEQFF
clone_size: -; j_call: TRBJ1-3; d_call: -; v_call: TRBV28; cdr3_nt: TGTGCCAGCAGTCCAGGGGAAGGAAACACCATATATTTT; cdr3_aa: CASSPGEGNTIYF
clone_size: -; j_call: TRBJ2-1; d_call: -; v_call: TRBV7-2; cdr3_nt: TGTGCCAGCAGCTACTACGGTGAGCAGTTCTTC; cdr3_aa: CASSYYGEQFF
clone_size: -; j_call: TRBJ2-7; d_call: -; v_call: TRBV5-1; cdr3_nt: TGCGCCAGCAGCTTGGCCAGGGGGGGAACCGACGAGCAGTACTTC; cdr3_aa: CASSLARGGTDEQYF
clone_size: -; j_call: TRBJ1-5; d_call: -; v_call: TRBV19; cdr3_nt: TGTGCCAGTACCCCCTCCGCGGTTTATAGCAATCAGCCCCAGCATTTT; cdr3_aa: CASTPSAVYSNQPQHF
clone_size: -; j_call: TRBJ1-2; d_call: -; v_call: TRBV5-6; cdr3_nt: TGTGCCAGCAGCTCAACGAACGAGGATGGCTACACCTTC; cdr3_aa: CASSSTNEDGYTF
clone_size: -; j_call: TRBJ1-2; d_call: -; v_call: TRBV6-1; cdr3_nt: TGTGCCAGCAGTGAAGCCCGGGGAGATGCTAACTATGGCTACACCTTC; cdr3_aa: CASSEARGDANYGYTF
clone_size: -; j_call: TRBJ1-3; d_call: -; v_call: TRBV12-5; cdr3_nt: TGTGCTAGTGGAACCGGAGTAACTGGAAACACCATATATTTT; cdr3_aa: CASGTGVTGNTIYF
clone_size: -; j_call: TRBJ2-3; d_call: TRBD1; v_call: TRBV5-6; cdr3_nt: TGTGCCAGCAGCTGGGGACAGGGCACAGATACGCAGTATTTT; cdr3_aa: CASSWGQGTDTQYF
clone_size: -; j_call: TRBJ2-1; d_call: -; v_call: TRBV29-1; cdr3_nt: TGCAGCGTTGAAGGGGTGGCAGGCTCGCAGTTCTTC; cdr3_aa: CSVEGVAGSQFF
clone_size: -; j_call: TRBJ2-7; d_call: -; v_call: TRBV14; cdr3_nt: TGTGCCAGCAGCCAAAGTCCTTTCAGGGGCGACTCCGAGCAGTACTTC; cdr3_aa: CASSQSPFRGDSEQYF
clone_size: -; j_call: TRBJ2-5; d_call: -; v_call: TRBV25-1; cdr3_nt: TGTGCCAGCCAACTTGGAGAGACCCAGTACTTC; cdr3_aa: CASQLGETQYF
clone_size: once; j_call: TRBJ2-7; d_call: -; v_call: TRBV27; cdr3_nt: TGTGCCAGCAGTCCCATGAGCCTACTCGTCGAGCAGTACTTC; cdr3_aa: CASSPMSLLVEQYF
clone_size: -; j_call: TRBJ1-2; d_call: -; v_call: TRBV2; cdr3_nt: TGTGCCAGCGCCAAGACAGGACCTAACTATGGCTACACCTTC; cdr3_aa: CASAKTGPNYGYTF
clone_size: -; j_call: TRBJ2-1; d_call: -; v_call: TRBV11-2; cdr3_nt: TGTGCCAGCGAACAGTACAATGAGCAGTTCTTC; cdr3_aa: CASEQYNEQFF
clone_size: once; j_call: TRBJ2-5; d_call: TRBD2; v_call: TRBV13; cdr3_nt: TGTGCCAGCAGCCCCAGACTAGCGGGAGGGCCAACAGAGACCCAGTACTTC; cdr3_aa: CASSPRLAGGPTETQYF
clone_size: -; j_call: TRBJ2-5; d_call: -; v_call: TRBV28; cdr3_nt: TGTGCCAGCAGTCCATCCCCAGGGTTTGGGGAGACCCAGTACTTC; cdr3_aa: CASSPSPGFGETQYF
clone_size: -; j_call: TRBJ1-2; d_call: -; v_call: TRBV4-1; cdr3_nt: TGCGCCAGCAGCCAAGATACAGAGTTAGGCTACACCTTC; cdr3_aa: CASSQDTELGYTF
clone_size: -; j_call: TRBJ2-1; d_call: TRBD2; v_call: TRBV12-5; cdr3_nt: TGTGCTAGTGGTTACCCCCTAGCGGGAGGGTATGAGCAGTTCTTC; cdr3_aa: CASGYPLAGGYEQFF
clone_size: -; j_call: TRBJ2-7; d_call: TRBD2; v_call: TRBV19; cdr3_nt: TGTGCCAGTATGGCTAGAGGTAGCGGGACCTACGAGCAGTACTTC; cdr3_aa: CASMARGSGTYEQYF
clone_size: -; j_call: TRBJ2-1; d_call: TRBD2; v_call: TRBV29-1; cdr3_nt: TGCAGCGCCAGGACTAGCGGGAGCTTAGTCAATGAGCAGTTCTTC; cdr3_aa: CSARTSGSLVNEQFF
clone_size: -; j_call: TRBJ2-2; d_call: TRBD2; v_call: TRBV28; cdr3_nt: TGTGCCAGCAGTTCTTCCGGGAGGCAAATAACCACCGGGGAGCTGTTTTTT; cdr3_aa: CASSSSGRQITTGELFF
clone_size: few; j_call: TRBJ1-1; d_call: -; v_call: TRBV20-1; cdr3_nt: TGCAGGGTTCCTGGGAACACTGAAGCTTTCTTT; cdr3_aa: CRVPGNTEAFF
clone_size: -; j_call: TRBJ1-1; d_call: -; v_call: TRBV29-1; cdr3_nt: TGCAGCGTTGAAGGGGGTGCAGGTGAAGCTTTCTTT; cdr3_aa: CSVEGGAGEAFF
clone_size: -; j_call: TRBJ2-5; d_call: -; v_call: TRBV7-9; cdr3_nt: TGTGCCAGCAGCGCACCCCGAGGGGGAGGGCAAGAGACCCAGTACTTC; cdr3_aa: CASSAPRGGGQETQYF